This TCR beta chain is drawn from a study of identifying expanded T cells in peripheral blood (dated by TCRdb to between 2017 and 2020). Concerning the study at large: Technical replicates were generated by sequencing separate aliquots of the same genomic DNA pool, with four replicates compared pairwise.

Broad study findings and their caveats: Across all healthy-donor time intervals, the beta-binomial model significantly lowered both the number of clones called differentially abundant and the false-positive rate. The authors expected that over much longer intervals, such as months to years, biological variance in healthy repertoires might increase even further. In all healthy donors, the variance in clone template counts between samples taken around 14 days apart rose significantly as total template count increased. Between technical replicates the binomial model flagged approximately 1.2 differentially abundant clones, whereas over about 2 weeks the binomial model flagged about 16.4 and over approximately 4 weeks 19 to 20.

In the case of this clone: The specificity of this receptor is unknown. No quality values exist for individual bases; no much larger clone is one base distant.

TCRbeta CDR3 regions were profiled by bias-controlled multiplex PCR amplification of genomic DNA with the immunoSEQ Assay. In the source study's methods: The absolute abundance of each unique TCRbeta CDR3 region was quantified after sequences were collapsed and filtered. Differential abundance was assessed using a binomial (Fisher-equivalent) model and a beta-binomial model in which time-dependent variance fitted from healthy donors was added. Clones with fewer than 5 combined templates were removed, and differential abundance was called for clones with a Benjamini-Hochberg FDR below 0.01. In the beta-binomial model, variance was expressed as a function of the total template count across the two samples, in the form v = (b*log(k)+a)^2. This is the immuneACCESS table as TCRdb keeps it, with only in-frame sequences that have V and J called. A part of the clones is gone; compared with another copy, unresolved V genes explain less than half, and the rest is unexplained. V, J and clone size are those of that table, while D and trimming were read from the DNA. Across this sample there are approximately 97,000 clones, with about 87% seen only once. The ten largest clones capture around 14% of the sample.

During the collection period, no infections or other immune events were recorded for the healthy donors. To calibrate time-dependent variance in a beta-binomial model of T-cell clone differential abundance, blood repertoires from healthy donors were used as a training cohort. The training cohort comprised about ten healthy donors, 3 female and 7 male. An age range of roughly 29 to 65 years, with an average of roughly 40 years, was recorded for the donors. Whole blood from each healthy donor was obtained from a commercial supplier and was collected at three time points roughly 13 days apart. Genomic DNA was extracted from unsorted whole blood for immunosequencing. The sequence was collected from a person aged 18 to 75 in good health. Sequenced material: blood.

The DNA reads as follows: TGTGCCAGCAGCCGGACACCCCAAGAGACCCAGTACTTC. It specifies CASSRTPQETQYF. This receptor chain uses TRBV7-2 and TRBJ2-5; the D gene is perhaps TRBD1, on 5 matching bases. CDR1 and CDR2 were assigned from the germline V gene as SGHTA and FQGNSA. The CDR3 covers 13 residues, taking in both the cysteine and the phenylalanine. Of the read, only the CDR3 DNA is kept; its 39 bases are in frame from base 1. A distance of 8 bases separates the germline ends of V and J, which lose 5 bases and 1 base respectively.